This T cell receptor (beta chain) stems from a study of PD-1 blockade in classical Hodgkin lymphoma. Study conclusions and caveats: Those starting nivolumab under 1 year post-ASCT were excluded.

Turning to this clone: Its antigen is undetermined.

This table comes from immunoSEQ multiplex PCR, and its TCRdb copy is limited to in-frame clones, with some not included. Among 32,000 or so clones listed, around 90% were seen once. The time point is: cycle 4 day 1 (C4D1), after six to seven weeks of nivolumab. All the patients suffered relapse after autologous stem cell transplantation, and brentuximab vedotin exposure differed. Thawed PBMCs were the source of CD4+ T cells, purified by magnetic negative selection. V lost 4 bases and J 0 bases, leaving 17 bases between the germline ends. The CDR3 length is 16 residues. CDR1 SGHRS and CDR2 YFSETQ come from the germline V gene.

Sequenced here: CD4+ T cells from blood, sampled before the fourth cycle of nivolumab. The rearrangement joins TRBV5-1 to TRBJ2-7; no clear D. This TCR derives from a human donor with classical Hodgkin lymphoma. The CDR3 reads CASSILTGSASYEQYF. The CDR3 nucleotides are TGCGCCAGCAGCATACTGACCGGGTCCGCCTCCTACGAGCAGTACTTC.